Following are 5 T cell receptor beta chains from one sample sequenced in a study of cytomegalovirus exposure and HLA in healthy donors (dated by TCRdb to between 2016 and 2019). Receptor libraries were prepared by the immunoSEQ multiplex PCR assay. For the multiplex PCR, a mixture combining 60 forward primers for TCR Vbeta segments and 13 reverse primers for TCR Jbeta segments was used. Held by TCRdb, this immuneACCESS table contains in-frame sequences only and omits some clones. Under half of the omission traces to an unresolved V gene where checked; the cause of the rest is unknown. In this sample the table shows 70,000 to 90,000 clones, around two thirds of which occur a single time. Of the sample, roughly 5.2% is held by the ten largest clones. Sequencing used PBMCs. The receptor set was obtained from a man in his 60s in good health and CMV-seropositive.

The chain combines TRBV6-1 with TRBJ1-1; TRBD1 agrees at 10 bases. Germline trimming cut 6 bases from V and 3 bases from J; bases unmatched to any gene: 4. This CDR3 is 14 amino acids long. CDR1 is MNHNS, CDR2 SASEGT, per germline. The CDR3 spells CASRTGGAYTEAFF. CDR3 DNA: TGTGCCAGCAGGACAGGGGGCGCGTACACTGAAGCTTTCTTT.

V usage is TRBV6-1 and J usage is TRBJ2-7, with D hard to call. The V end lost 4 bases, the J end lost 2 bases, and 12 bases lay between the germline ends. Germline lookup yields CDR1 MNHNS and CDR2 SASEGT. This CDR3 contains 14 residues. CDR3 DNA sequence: TGTGCCAGCAGTGTGTCAGGCGTCCCCTACGAGCAGTACTTC. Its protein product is CASSVSGVPYEQYF.

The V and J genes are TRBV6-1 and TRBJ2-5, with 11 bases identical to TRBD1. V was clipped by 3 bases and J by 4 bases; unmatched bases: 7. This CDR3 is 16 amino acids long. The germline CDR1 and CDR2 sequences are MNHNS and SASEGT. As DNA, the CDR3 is TGTGCCAGCAGTGAGTGGGGGACAGGGGGAGCAGAGACCCAGTACTTC. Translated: CASSEWGTGGAETQYF.

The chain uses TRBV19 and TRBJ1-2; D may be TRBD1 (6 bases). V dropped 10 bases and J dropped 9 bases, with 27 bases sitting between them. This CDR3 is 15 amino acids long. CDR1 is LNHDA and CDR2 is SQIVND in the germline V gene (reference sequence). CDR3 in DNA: TGTGCCACAACCCCACGTCGGGGAGGGGGATTAAGCTACACCTTC. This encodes CATTPRRGGGLSYTF.

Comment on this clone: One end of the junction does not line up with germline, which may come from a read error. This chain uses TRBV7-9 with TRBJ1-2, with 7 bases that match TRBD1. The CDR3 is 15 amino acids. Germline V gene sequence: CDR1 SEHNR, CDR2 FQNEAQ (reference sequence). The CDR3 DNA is TGTTCCAGCAGCTTCGGGGACAGCGCTAACTATGGCTACACCTTC. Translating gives CSSSFGDSANYGYTF.